Listed below are T cell receptor beta chains from one sample, sequenced in a study of T cells in tumors after PD-1 blockade. Data came from immunoSEQ multiplex PCR; TCRdb stores just in-frame clones and leaves some out. The sample lists over 60,000 clones, less than 85% occurring once. The source was PBMCs, collected after anti-PD-1 treatment. The source of these receptors is a human donor with basal cell carcinoma. The CDR3 runs from the conserved cysteine through the conserved F or W. A D gene is named only where the DNA matches it firmly. The size of a clone is reported for some rows only, either as once, few or many, or as a class for expanded clones.

j_call d_call v_call clone_size cdr3_aa cdr3_nt
TRBJ2-5 NA TRBV5-1 NA CASSLDESAFETQYF TGCGCCAGCAGCTTGGATGAAAGCGCATTTGAGACCCAGTACTTC
TRBJ2-7 TRBD1 TRBV24-1 NA CAPPRGQFCEQYF TGTGCCCCCCCAAGGGGGCAGTTTTGCGAGCAGTACTTC
TRBJ2-2 NA TRBV21-1 NA CASSTPFEHRGAVF TGTGCCAGCAGTACACCTTTCGAACACCGGGGAGCTGTTTTT
TRBJ2-1 TRBD1 TRBV9 NA CASSVGGTGGSDEQFF TGTGCCAGCAGCGTAGGGGGGACAGGGGGCTCAGATGAGCAGTTCTTC
TRBJ1-2 NA TRBV29-1 NA CSVEIREGYTF TGCAGCGTTGAAATAAGAGAGGGCTACACCTTC
TRBJ2-1 NA TRBV5-5 NA CASSLWTDEQFF TGTGCCAGCAGCCTCTGGACGGATGAGCAGTTCTTC
TRBJ1-2 TRBD1 TRBV6-5 few CASTGGNYGYTF TGTGCCAGCACAGGGGGGAACTATGGCTACACCTTC
TRBJ2-1 TRBD2 TRBV28 few CASSNFGGDIYNEQFF TGTGCCAGCAGTAACTTCGGGGGGGATATTTACAATGAGCAGTTCTTC
TRBJ2-2 TRBD2 TRBV30 NA CAWSPSSGAHTGELFF TGTGCCTGGAGTCCTTCGAGCGGGGCCCACACCGGGGAGCTGTTTTTT
TRBJ2-2 NA TRBV7-2 once CASSSHVATGELFF TGTGCCAGCAGCTCCCACGTTGCGACCGGGGAGCTGTTTTTT
TRBJ2-7 NA TRBV7-2 NA CASSLAKQSYEQYF TGTGCCAGCAGCTTAGCAAAGCAGTCCTACGAGCAGTACTTC
TRBJ2-1 TRBD2 TRBV7-2 NA CASSAGTLATYNEQFF TGTGCCAGCAGCGCGGGAACACTAGCGACCTACAATGAGCAGTTCTTC
TRBJ2-7 NA TRBV18 NA CASSPLRGGAEQYF TGTGCCAGCTCACCCCTCAGGGGCGGGGCCGAGCAGTACTTC
TRBJ1-4 NA TRBV14 NA CAGPTVWGRKEKLFF TGTGCCGGACCAACAGTGTGGGGGCGTAAGGAAAAACTGTTTTTT
TRBJ1-3 NA TRBV6-1 NA CASNRDLFSGNTIYF TGTGCCAGCAATCGAGACCTCTTCTCTGGAAACACCATATATTTT
TRBJ2-1 NA TRBV18 NA CASSPKEGRLNEQFF TGTGCCAGCTCACCCAAAGAGGGCCGTCTGAATGAGCAGTTCTTC
TRBJ2-7 NA TRBV2 medium-sized CASKPRTDSYEQYF TGTGCCAGCAAACCCCGGACAGATTCCTACGAGCAGTACTTC
TRBJ1-4 TRBD1 TRBV7-2 few CASRRTGGGEKLFF TGTGCCAGCAGACGTACAGGGGGAGGCGAAAAACTGTTTTTT
TRBJ2-5 NA TRBV5-4 NA CASSPGGGETQYF TGTGCCAGCAGCCCGGGGGGCGGGGAGACCCAGTACTTC
TRBJ1-1 TRBD1 TRBV5-1 few CASSWTGGFDTEAFF TGCGCCAGCAGCTGGACAGGGGGGTTTGACACTGAAGCTTTCTTT
TRBJ1-1 NA TRBV13 NA CASSGGLQNTEAFF TGTGCCAGCAGCGGAGGGTTACAGAACACTGAAGCTTTCTTT
TRBJ2-2 NA TRBV10-3 NA CAISEGAVSGELFF TGTGCCATCAGTGAAGGGGCGGTCAGCGGGGAGCTGTTTTTT
TRBJ1-3 NA TRBV6-1 NA CASSESTGWGTIYF TGTGCCAGCAGTGAATCTACGGGGTGGGGCACCATATATTTT
TRBJ2-1 NA TRBV12-3/TRBV12-4 few CASSLEGQQFF TGTGCCAGCAGTTTAGAGGGACAGCAGTTCTTC